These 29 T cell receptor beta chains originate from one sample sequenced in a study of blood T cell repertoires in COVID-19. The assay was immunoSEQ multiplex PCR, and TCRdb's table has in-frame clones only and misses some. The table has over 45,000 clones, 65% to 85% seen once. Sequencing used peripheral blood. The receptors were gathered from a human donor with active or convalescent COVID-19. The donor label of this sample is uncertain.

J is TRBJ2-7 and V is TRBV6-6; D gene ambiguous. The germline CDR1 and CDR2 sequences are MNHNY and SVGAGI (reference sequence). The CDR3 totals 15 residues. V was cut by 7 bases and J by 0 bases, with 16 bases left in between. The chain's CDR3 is CASTSWAASSYEQYF. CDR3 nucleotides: TGTGCCAGCACCTCATGGGCTGCAAGCTCCTACGAGCAGTACTTC.

CDR3 loop: CAWSPTQRATNQPQHF. DNA for the CDR3: TGTGCCTGGAGTCCCACCCAGCGGGCTACTAATCAGCCCCAGCATTTT. The V and J genes are TRBV30 and TRBJ1-5; D call uncertain. Germline loops: CDR1 GTSNPN, CDR2 SVGIG (reference sequence). This CDR3 has 16 amino acids. V was clipped by 2 bases and J by 4 bases, with 18 bases between them.

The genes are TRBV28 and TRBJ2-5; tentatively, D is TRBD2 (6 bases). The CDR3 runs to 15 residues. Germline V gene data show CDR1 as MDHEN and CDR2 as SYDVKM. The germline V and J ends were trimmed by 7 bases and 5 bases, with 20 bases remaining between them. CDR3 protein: CASTDGGAGGETQYF. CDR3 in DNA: TGTGCCAGCACGGACGGGGGTGCCGGTGGTGAGACCCAGTACTTC.

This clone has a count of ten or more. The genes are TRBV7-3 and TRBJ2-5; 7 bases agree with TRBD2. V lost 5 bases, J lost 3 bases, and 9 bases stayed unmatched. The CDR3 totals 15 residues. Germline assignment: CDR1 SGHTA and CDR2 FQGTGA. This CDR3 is CASSQTSLAKETQYF. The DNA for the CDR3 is TGTGCCAGCAGCCAGACTAGCCTGGCAAAAGAGACCCAGTACTTC.

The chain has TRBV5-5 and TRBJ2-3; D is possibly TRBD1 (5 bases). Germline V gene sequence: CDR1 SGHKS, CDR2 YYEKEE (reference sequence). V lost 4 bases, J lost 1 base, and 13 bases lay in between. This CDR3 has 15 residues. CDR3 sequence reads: CASSIWTSGTDTQYF. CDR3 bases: TGTGCCAGCAGCATATGGACAAGTGGCACAGATACGCAGTATTTT.

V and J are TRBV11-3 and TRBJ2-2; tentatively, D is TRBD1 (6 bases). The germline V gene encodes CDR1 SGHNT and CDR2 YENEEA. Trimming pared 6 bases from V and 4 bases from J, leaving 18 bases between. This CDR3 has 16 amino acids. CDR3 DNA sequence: TGTGCCAGCAGTCGCACCGGGACATCGTTCACCGGGGAGCTGTTTTTT. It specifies CASSRTGTSFTGELFF.

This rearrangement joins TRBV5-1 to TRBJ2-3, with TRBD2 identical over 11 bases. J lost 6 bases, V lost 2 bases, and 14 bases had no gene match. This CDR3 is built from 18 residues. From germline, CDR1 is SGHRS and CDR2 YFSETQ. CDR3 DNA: TGCGCCAGCAGCTTAGCCTCCGGGACTAGCGGAGGGGCGGATACGCAGTATTTT. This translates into CASSLASGTSGGADTQYF.

The CDR3 sequence is CASSLTLAAGLVGELFF. CDR3 nucleotide sequence: TGTGCCAGCAGCTTAACATTGGCGGCGGGGTTGGTCGGGGAGCTGTTTTTT. The chain recombines TRBV11-2 with TRBJ2-2; tentatively, D is TRBD2 (6 bases). CDR1 is SGHAT, CDR2 FQNNGV, per germline. The V gene lost 2 bases and the J gene lost 7 bases, with 20 bases spanning the gap. The CDR3 runs 17 residues.

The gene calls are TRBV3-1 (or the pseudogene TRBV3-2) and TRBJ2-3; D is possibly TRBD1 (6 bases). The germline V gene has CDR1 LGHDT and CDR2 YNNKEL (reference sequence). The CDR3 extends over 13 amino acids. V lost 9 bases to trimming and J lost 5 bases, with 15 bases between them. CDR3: CASNRDTRDTQYF. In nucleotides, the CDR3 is TGTGCCAGTAACAGGGACACAAGAGATACGCAGTATTTT.

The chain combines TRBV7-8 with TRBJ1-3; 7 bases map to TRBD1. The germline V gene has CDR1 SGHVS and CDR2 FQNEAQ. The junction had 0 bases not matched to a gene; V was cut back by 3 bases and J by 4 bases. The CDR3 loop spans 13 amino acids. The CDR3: CASSLDRGNTIYF. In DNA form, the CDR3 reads TGTGCCAGCAGCTTGGACAGGGGAAACACCATATATTTT.

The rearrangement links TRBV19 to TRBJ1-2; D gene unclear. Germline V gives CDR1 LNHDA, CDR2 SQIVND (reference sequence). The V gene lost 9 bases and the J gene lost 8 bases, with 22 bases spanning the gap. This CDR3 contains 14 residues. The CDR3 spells CASSLREGSFGYTF. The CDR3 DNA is TGTGCCAGCTCACTCCGGGAGGGCAGTTTCGGCTACACCTTC.

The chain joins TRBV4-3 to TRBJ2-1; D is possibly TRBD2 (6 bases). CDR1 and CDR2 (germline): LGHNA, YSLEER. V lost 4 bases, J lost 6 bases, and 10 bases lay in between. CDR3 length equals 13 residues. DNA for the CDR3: TGCGCCAGCAGCCGCGGGGAGGTCAATGAGCAGTTCTTC. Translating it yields CASSRGEVNEQFF.

Here the CDR3 reads CASSLGAANTEAFF. The CDR3 DNA reads as TGCGCCAGCAGCTTGGGGGCAGCGAACACTGAAGCTTTCTTT. The chain is built from TRBV5-1 and TRBJ1-1; no clear D gene. Germline V gives CDR1 SGHRS, CDR2 YFSETQ. V dropped 0 bases and J dropped 1 base, with 7 bases sitting between them. The CDR3 totals 14 residues.

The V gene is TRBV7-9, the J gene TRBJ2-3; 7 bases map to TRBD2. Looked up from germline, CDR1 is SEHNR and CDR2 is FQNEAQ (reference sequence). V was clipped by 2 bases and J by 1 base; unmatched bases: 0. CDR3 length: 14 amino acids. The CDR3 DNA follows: TGTGCCAGCAGCTTAACTAGCGGCACAGATACGCAGTATTTT. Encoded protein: CASSLTSGTDTQYF.

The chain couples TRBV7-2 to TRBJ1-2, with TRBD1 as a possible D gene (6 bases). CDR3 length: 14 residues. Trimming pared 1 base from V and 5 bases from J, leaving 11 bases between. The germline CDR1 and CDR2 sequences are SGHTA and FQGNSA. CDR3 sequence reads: CASSLDARGYGYTF. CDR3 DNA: TGTGCCAGCAGCTTAGACGCCAGGGGTTATGGCTACACCTTC. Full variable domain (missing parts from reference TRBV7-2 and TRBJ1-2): GAGVSQSPSNKVTEKGKDVELRCDPISGHTALYWYRQSLGQGLEFLIYFQGNSAPDKSGLPSDRFSAERTGGSVSTLTIQRTQQEDSAVYLCASSLDARGYGYTFGSGTRLTVV.

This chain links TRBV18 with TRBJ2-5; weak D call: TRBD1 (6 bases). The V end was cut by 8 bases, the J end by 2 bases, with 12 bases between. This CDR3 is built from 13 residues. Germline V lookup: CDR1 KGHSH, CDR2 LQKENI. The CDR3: CASTGQQQETQYF. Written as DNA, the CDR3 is TGTGCCAGCACCGGACAGCAACAAGAGACCCAGTACTTC.

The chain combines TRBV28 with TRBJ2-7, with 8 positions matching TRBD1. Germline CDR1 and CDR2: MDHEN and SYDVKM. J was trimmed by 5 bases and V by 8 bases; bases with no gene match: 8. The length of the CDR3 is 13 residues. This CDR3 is CASLDRGINEQYF. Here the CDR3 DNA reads TGTGCCAGCCTCGACAGGGGAATAAACGAGCAGTACTTC. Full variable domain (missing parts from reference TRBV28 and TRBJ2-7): DVKVTQSSRYLVKRTGEKVFLECVQDMDHENMFWYRQDPGLGLRLIYFSYDVKMKEKGDIPEGYSVSREKKERFSLILESASTNQTSMYLCASLDRGINEQYFGPGTRLTVT.

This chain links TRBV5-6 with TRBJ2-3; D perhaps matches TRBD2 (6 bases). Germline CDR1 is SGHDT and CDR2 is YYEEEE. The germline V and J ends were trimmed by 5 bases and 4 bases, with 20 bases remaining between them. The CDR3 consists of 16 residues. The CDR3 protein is CASRGEGGVGPDTQYF. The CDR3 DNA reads TGTGCCAGCAGGGGAGAAGGAGGGGTGGGGCCAGATACGCAGTATTTT.

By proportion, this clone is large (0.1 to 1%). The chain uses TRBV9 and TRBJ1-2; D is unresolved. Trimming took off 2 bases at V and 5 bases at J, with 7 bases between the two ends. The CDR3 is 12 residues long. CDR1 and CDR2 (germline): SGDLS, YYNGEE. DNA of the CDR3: TGTGCCAGCAGCGTTGCGGAATATGGCTACACCTTC. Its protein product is CASSVAEYGYTF.

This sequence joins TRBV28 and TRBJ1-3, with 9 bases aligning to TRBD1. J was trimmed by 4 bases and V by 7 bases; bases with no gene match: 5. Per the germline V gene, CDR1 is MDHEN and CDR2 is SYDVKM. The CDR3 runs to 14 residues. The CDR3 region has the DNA TGTGCCAGCATCGGGACAGGGCGCGGAAACACCATATATTTT. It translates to CASIGTGRGNTIYF. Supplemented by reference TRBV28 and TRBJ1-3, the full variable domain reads DVKVTQSSRYLVKRTGEKVFLECVQDMDHENMFWYRQDPGLGLRLIYFSYDVKMKEKGDIPEGYSVSREKKERFSLILESASTNQTSMYLCASIGTGRGNTIYFGEGSWLTVV.

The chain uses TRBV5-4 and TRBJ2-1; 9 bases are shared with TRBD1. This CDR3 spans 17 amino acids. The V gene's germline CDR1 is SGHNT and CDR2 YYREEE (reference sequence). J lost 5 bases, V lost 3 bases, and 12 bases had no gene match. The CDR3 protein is CASSSDRGGGGHNEQFF. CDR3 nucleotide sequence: TGTGCCAGCAGCTCTGACAGGGGGGGCGGTGGACACAATGAGCAGTTCTTC.

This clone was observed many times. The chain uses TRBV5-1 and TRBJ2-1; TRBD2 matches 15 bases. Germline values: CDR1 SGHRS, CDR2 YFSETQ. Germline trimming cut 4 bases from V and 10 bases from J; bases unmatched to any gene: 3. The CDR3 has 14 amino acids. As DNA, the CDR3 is TGCGCCAGCAGCAAGGGACTAGCGGGGGGAGAGCAGTTCTTC. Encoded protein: CASSKGLAGGEQFF.

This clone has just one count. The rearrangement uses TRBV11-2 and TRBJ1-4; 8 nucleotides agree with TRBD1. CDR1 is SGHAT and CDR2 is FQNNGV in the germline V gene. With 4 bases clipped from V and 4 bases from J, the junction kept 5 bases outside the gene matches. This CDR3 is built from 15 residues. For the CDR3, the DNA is TGTGCCAGCAGCTCTCCCGACAGGGGTAATGAAAAACTGTTTTTT. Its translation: CASSSPDRGNEKLFF.

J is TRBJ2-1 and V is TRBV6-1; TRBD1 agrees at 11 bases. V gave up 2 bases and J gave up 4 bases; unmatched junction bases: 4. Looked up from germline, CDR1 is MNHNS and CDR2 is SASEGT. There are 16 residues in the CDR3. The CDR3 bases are TGTGCCAGCAGTGAACTGGGACAGGGGGGTTACAATGAGCAGTTCTTC. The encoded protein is CASSELGQGGYNEQFF.

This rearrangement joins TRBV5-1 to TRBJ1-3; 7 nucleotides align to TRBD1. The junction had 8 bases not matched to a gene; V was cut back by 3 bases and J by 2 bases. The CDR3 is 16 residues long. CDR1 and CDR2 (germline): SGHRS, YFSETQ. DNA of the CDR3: TGCGCCAGCAGCTCGACCACAGGGGTAACTGGAAACACCATATATTTT. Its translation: CASSSTTGVTGNTIYF.

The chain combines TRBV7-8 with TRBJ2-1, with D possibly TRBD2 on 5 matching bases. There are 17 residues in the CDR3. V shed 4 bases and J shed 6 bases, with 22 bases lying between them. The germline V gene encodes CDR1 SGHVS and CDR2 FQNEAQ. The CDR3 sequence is CASSSFSLALRGNEQFF. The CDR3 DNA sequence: TGTGCCAGCAGCTCCTTTTCGCTAGCCCTCCGGGGCAATGAGCAGTTCTTC.

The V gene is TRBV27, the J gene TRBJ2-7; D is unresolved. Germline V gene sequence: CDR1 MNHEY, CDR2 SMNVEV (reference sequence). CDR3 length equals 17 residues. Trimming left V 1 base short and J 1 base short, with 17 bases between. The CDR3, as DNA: TGTGCCAGCAGTTTATTGGCCCTAGGAGCAGTTTCCTACGAGCAGTACTTC. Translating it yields CASSLLALGAVSYEQYF.

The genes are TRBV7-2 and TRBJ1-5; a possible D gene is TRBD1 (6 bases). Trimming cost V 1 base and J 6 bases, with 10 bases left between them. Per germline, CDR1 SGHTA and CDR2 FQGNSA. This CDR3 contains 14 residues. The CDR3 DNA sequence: TGTGCCAGCAGCTTAGACAGGGTGGTTCAGCCCCAGCATTTT. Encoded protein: CASSLDRVVQPQHF.

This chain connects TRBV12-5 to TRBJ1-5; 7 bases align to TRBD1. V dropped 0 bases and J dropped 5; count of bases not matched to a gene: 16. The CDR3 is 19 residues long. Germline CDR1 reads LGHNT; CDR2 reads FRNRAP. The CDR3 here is CASGLVGGSRGPRDQPQHF. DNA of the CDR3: TGTGCTAGTGGTTTGGTGGGAGGCTCGAGGGGGCCACGGGATCAGCCCCAGCATTTT.